This TCR beta chain is drawn from a study of beta chain features in type 1 diabetes. cDNA synthesis used the whole RNA isolate, giving expressed TCRB sequences. Generated by immunoSEQ multiplex PCR, the TCRdb table keeps only in-frame clones and is missing some. This sample yields about 900,000 clones, of which roughly 15% are seen a single time; roughly 0.025% belongs to the top ten. This CDR3 contains 18 residues. The junction had 5 bases not matched to a gene; V was cut back by 2 bases and J by 0 bases. Germline CDR1 reads SGHNT; CDR2 reads YYREEE (reference sequence). The sample holds a few counts of this clone.

The source material was naive CD4+ T cells from blood. V is TRBV5-4 and J is TRBJ2-7; 16 positions match TRBD2. The origin of this receptor is a woman younger than 35 in good health. CDR3 in amino acids: CASSFGTSGRANSYEQYF. Here the CDR3 DNA reads TGTGCCAGCAGCTTCGGGACTAGCGGGAGGGCCAACTCCTACGAGCAGTACTTC.